A selection of T cell receptor beta chains follows, all from one sample in a study of blood T cell repertoires in COVID-19. Sequenced by immunoSEQ multiplex PCR; TCRdb stores in-frame clones only, minus some. The sample consists of approximately 200,000 clones, 80% to 90% of them appearing once. Sequencing was performed on peripheral blood. The receptor source for this set is a woman aged 80 or over with COVID-19, enrolled during active disease. The CDR3 runs from the conserved cysteine through the conserved F or W. Fields, in order: CDR3 protein, CDR3 DNA, J gene, V gene, D gene, clone size. D genes are given only for firm matches. Clone size appears in some rows only: once, few, many, or a class for an expanded clone.

CDR3 protein: CASSSGRGLTKEQFF
CDR3 DNA: TGTGCCAGCAGCTCTGGGAGGGGACTCACCAAGGAGCAGTTCTTC
J gene: TRBJ2-1
V gene: TRBV11-3
D gene: TRBD2
clone size: few

CDR3 protein: CASSEHLGSTDTQYF
CDR3 DNA: TGTGCCAGCAGTGAACACCTCGGTAGCACAGATACGCAGTATTTT
J gene: TRBJ2-3
V gene: TRBV2
D gene: .
clone size: .

CDR3 protein: CASSGQLSYEQYF
CDR3 DNA: TGTGCCAGTTCGGGACAGCTCTCCTACGAGCAGTACTTC
J gene: TRBJ2-7
V gene: TRBV19
D gene: TRBD1
clone size: .

CDR3 protein: CASSPIMEEQKLFF
CDR3 DNA: TGTGCCAGCTCACCCATAATGGAGGAGCAAAAACTGTTTTTT
J gene: TRBJ1-4
V gene: TRBV18
D gene: .
clone size: .

CDR3 protein: CAISRGGSTDTQYF
CDR3 DNA: TGTGCCATCAGTCGGGGAGGGAGCACAGATACGCAGTATTTT
J gene: TRBJ2-3
V gene: TRBV10-3
D gene: TRBD2
clone size: .

CDR3 protein: CASSLTEGGELFF
CDR3 DNA: TGTGCCAGCAGCTTAACGGAGGGCGGGGAGCTGTTTTTT
J gene: TRBJ2-2
V gene: TRBV7-8
D gene: .
clone size: .

CDR3 protein: CASSRLRTRGYNEQFF
CDR3 DNA: TGTGCCAGCAGCCGCCTGAGGACTAGAGGGTACAATGAGCAGTTCTTC
J gene: TRBJ2-1
V gene: TRBV3-1/TRBV3-2
D gene: TRBD2
clone size: .

CDR3 protein: CASSVGGGGDNEQFF
CDR3 DNA: TGTGCCAGCAGCGTAGGGGGGGGCGGGGACAATGAGCAGTTCTTC
J gene: TRBJ2-1
V gene: TRBV4-2
D gene: .
clone size: .

CDR3 protein: CASSYGGGNEQYF
CDR3 DNA: TGTGCCAGCAGTTATGGAGGCGGGAACGAGCAGTACTTC
J gene: TRBJ2-7
V gene: TRBV27
D gene: .
clone size: .

CDR3 protein: CAISDSAGLTDTQYF
CDR3 DNA: TGTGCCATCAGTGATTCGGCAGGTCTCACAGATACGCAGTATTTT
J gene: TRBJ2-3
V gene: TRBV10-3
D gene: .
clone size: once

CDR3 protein: CASSVGTGVSYEQYF
CDR3 DNA: TGTGCCAGCAGCGTAGGTACAGGGGTCTCCTACGAGCAGTACTTC
J gene: TRBJ2-7
V gene: TRBV9
D gene: TRBD1
clone size: once

CDR3 protein: CATSDPGVASPQHF
CDR3 DNA: TGTGCCACCAGTGATCCCGGGGTTGCCAGCCCCCAGCATTTT
J gene: TRBJ1-5
V gene: TRBV24-1
D gene: .
clone size: once

CDR3 protein: CASSRSGGAGNEQFF
CDR3 DNA: TGTGCCAGCAGTAGAAGCGGGGGGGCCGGTAATGAGCAGTTCTTC
J gene: TRBJ2-1
V gene: TRBV7-2
D gene: TRBD2
clone size: once

CDR3 protein: CASSSTGFTGELFF
CDR3 DNA: TGTGCCAGCAGCTCGACGGGTTTCACCGGGGAGCTGTTTTTT
J gene: TRBJ2-2
V gene: TRBV6-2/TRBV6-3
D gene: .
clone size: .

CDR3 protein: CASSPQGPNQPQHF
CDR3 DNA: TGTGCCAGTAGCCCACAGGGACCCAATCAGCCCCAGCATTTT
J gene: TRBJ1-5
V gene: TRBV19
D gene: .
clone size: .

CDR3 protein: CASSRQGNTEAFF
CDR3 DNA: TGTGCCAGCAGTAGACAGGGCAACACTGAAGCTTTCTTT
J gene: TRBJ1-1
V gene: TRBV2
D gene: TRBD1
clone size: .

CDR3 protein: CASSQTRDTDSYYGYTF
CDR3 DNA: TGCGCCAGCAGCCAGACCCGGGACACAGACTCTTACTATGGCTACACCTTC
J gene: TRBJ1-2
V gene: TRBV4-3
D gene: .
clone size: .

CDR3 protein: CASSESSGYNEQFF
CDR3 DNA: TGTGCCAGCAGTGAATCCTCAGGGTACAATGAGCAGTTCTTC
J gene: TRBJ2-1
V gene: TRBV2
D gene: .
clone size: .

CDR3 protein: CATSDLEGGGELFF
CDR3 DNA: TGTGCCACCAGTGATTTGGAAGGGGGCGGGGAGCTGTTTTTT
J gene: TRBJ2-2
V gene: TRBV24-1
D gene: .
clone size: .

CDR3 protein: CATWMRAGLVYGQYF
CDR3 DNA: TGTGCCACCTGGATGCGCGCGGGACTAGTCTACGGGCAGTACTTC
J gene: TRBJ2-7
V gene: TRBV10-3
D gene: TRBD2
clone size: .

CDR3 protein: CASSQLQGTSYEQYF
CDR3 DNA: TGTGCCAGCAGCCAGTTACAGGGGACCTCCTACGAGCAGTACTTC
J gene: TRBJ2-7
V gene: TRBV4-2
D gene: TRBD1
clone size: .

CDR3 protein: CASQAGTGGYGYTF
CDR3 DNA: TGTGCCAGTCAGGCCGGGACCGGGGGGTATGGCTACACCTTC
J gene: TRBJ1-2
V gene: TRBV19
D gene: .
clone size: few

CDR3 protein: CASKSGWLTEAFF
CDR3 DNA: TGTGCCAGCAAGTCAGGGTGGTTAACTGAAGCTTTCTTT
J gene: TRBJ1-1
V gene: TRBV3-1/TRBV3-2
D gene: .
clone size: .

CDR3 protein: CASSFLAGGNTDTQYF
CDR3 DNA: TGTGCCAGCAGCTTCCTAGCGGGGGGGAACACAGATACGCAGTATTTT
J gene: TRBJ2-3
V gene: TRBV9
D gene: TRBD2
clone size: few

CDR3 protein: CASTLAGNYNEQFF
CDR3 DNA: TGCGCCAGCACCCTAGCGGGAAACTACAATGAGCAGTTCTTC
J gene: TRBJ2-1
V gene: TRBV5-1
D gene: TRBD2
clone size: once

CDR3 protein: CASSSWTGGEEQYF
CDR3 DNA: TGCGCCAGCAGCTCTTGGACAGGGGGGGAAGAGCAGTACTTC
J gene: TRBJ2-7
V gene: TRBV5-1
D gene: TRBD1
clone size: .

CDR3 protein: CASSLAAGAATGELFF
CDR3 DNA: TGTGCCAGCAGCTTAGCGGCGGGAGCGGCCACCGGGGAGCTGTTTTTT
J gene: TRBJ2-2
V gene: TRBV7-6
D gene: TRBD2
clone size: .

CDR3 protein: CASRTTSGTGELFF
CDR3 DNA: TGTGCCAGTAGAACTACTAGCGGAACCGGGGAGCTGTTTTTT
J gene: TRBJ2-2
V gene: TRBV19
D gene: TRBD2
clone size: .

CDR3 protein: CASSVTGSTTEAFF
CDR3 DNA: TGTGCCAGCAGCGTCACAGGGAGCACCACTGAAGCTTTCTTT
J gene: TRBJ1-1
V gene: TRBV7-2
D gene: .
clone size: .

CDR3 protein: CASTVTGGTDTQYF
CDR3 DNA: TGTGCCAGTACCGTGACAGGGGGGACAGATACGCAGTATTTT
J gene: TRBJ2-3
V gene: TRBV19
D gene: TRBD1
clone size: few

CDR3 protein: CSASYRQETQYF
CDR3 DNA: TGCAGTGCTAGTTACAGGCAAGAGACCCAGTACTTC
J gene: TRBJ2-5
V gene: TRBV20-1
D gene: .
clone size: .

CDR3 protein: CATGTSGYEQYF
CDR3 DNA: TGTGCCACCGGGACTAGCGGTTACGAGCAGTACTTC
J gene: TRBJ2-7
V gene: TRBV10-3
D gene: TRBD2
clone size: once

CDR3 protein: CASSQLAGTQETQYF
CDR3 DNA: TGTGCCAGCAGCCAGCTAGCGGGGACTCAAGAGACCCAGTACTTC
J gene: TRBJ2-5
V gene: TRBV4-2
D gene: TRBD2
clone size: once

CDR3 protein: CAWMDRVRTEAFF
CDR3 DNA: TGTGCCTGGATGGACAGGGTTCGCACTGAAGCTTTCTTT
J gene: TRBJ1-1
V gene: TRBV30
D gene: TRBD1
clone size: .

CDR3 protein: CASSWDSSYQETQYF
CDR3 DNA: TGCGCCAGCAGCTGGGACAGTTCGTACCAAGAGACCCAGTACTTC
J gene: TRBJ2-5
V gene: TRBV5-1
D gene: TRBD1
clone size: .

CDR3 protein: CASSRGQGANQPQHF
CDR3 DNA: TGTGCCAGTAGTCGCGGACAGGGGGCAAATCAGCCCCAGCATTTT
J gene: TRBJ1-5
V gene: TRBV19
D gene: TRBD1
clone size: .

CDR3 protein: CASSPVYRTPSTDTQYF
CDR3 DNA: TGTGCCAGCTCACCAGTGTATAGGACACCCAGCACAGATACGCAGTATTTT
J gene: TRBJ2-3
V gene: TRBV18
D gene: .
clone size: .

CDR3 protein: CASSLLASVNYGYTF
CDR3 DNA: TGTGCCAGCAGCTTATTGGCCAGCGTTAACTATGGCTACACCTTC
J gene: TRBJ1-2
V gene: TRBV7-8
D gene: .
clone size: .

CDR3 protein: CATSDGLGADTQYF
CDR3 DNA: TGTGCCACCAGTGATGGCCTAGGGGCAGATACGCAGTATTTT
J gene: TRBJ2-3
V gene: TRBV24-1
D gene: .
clone size: .

CDR3 protein: CASRTDRGHHEQFF
CDR3 DNA: TGTGCCAGCAGGACAGACAGGGGGCATCATGAGCAGTTCTTC
J gene: TRBJ2-1
V gene: TRBV6-5
D gene: TRBD1
clone size: .

CDR3 protein: CASSQSVVGATGYTF
CDR3 DNA: TGCGCCAGCAGTCAATCGGTGGTGGGGGCGACCGGCTACACCTTC
J gene: TRBJ1-2
V gene: TRBV23-1
D gene: .
clone size: .

CDR3 protein: CASSLDLWTVAQYF
CDR3 DNA: TGTGCCAGCAGCTTAGATCTATGGACAGTGGCCCAGTACTTC
J gene: TRBJ2-5
V gene: TRBV11-2
D gene: .
clone size: .

CDR3 protein: CASSVWDSLSYEQYF
CDR3 DNA: TGCGCCAGCAGCGTATGGGACAGCCTCTCCTACGAGCAGTACTTC
J gene: TRBJ2-7
V gene: TRBV5-1
D gene: TRBD1
clone size: few

CDR3 protein: CALWSRRRRTEAFF
CDR3 DNA: TGTGCCTTATGGAGTAGACGGAGGAGGACTGAAGCTTTCTTT
J gene: TRBJ1-1
V gene: TRBV30
D gene: .
clone size: .

CDR3 protein: CASRQGNYGYTF
CDR3 DNA: TGTGCCAGCCGACAGGGGAACTATGGCTACACCTTC
J gene: TRBJ1-2
V gene: TRBV19
D gene: TRBD1
clone size: .

CDR3 protein: CASSPQAGTGDGYTF
CDR3 DNA: TGTGCCAGCAGCCCCCAGGCCGGGACAGGGGATGGCTACACCTTC
J gene: TRBJ1-2
V gene: TRBV3-1/TRBV3-2
D gene: TRBD1
clone size: .

CDR3 protein: CASSPLAGPTYEQYF
CDR3 DNA: TGCGCCAGCAGCCCACTAGCGGGGCCAACCTACGAGCAGTACTTC
J gene: TRBJ2-7
V gene: TRBV5-1
D gene: TRBD2
clone size: .

CDR3 protein: CASTWAHEQYF
CDR3 DNA: TGTGCCAGCACGTGGGCCCACGAGCAGTACTTC
J gene: TRBJ2-7
V gene: TRBV6-5
D gene: .
clone size: .

CDR3 protein: CASSPGTSGGSTDTQYF
CDR3 DNA: TGTGCCAGCTCACCGGGGACTAGCGGGGGCAGCACAGATACGCAGTATTTT
J gene: TRBJ2-3
V gene: TRBV18
D gene: TRBD2
clone size: .

CDR3 protein: CASSPGLAGARKTQYF
CDR3 DNA: TGTGCCAGCAGCCCTGGACTAGCGGGGGCCAGGAAGACCCAGTACTTC
J gene: TRBJ2-5
V gene: TRBV3-1/TRBV3-2
D gene: TRBD2
clone size: .

CDR3 protein: CATSSGLAHNEQFF
CDR3 DNA: TGTGCCACCAGCTCGGGACTAGCCCACAATGAGCAGTTCTTC
J gene: TRBJ2-1
V gene: TRBV15
D gene: TRBD2
clone size: .

CDR3 protein: CSASTGGGNQETQYF
CDR3 DNA: TGCAGTGCTAGTACGGGCGGGGGAAACCAAGAGACCCAGTACTTC
J gene: TRBJ2-5
V gene: TRBV20-1
D gene: TRBD2
clone size: .

CDR3 protein: CASSRDNYNSPLHF
CDR3 DNA: TGCGCCAGCAGCCGAGATAACTATAATTCACCCCTCCACTTT
J gene: TRBJ1-6
V gene: TRBV4-3
D gene: .
clone size: .

CDR3 protein: CASSTRTGAGTDTQYF
CDR3 DNA: TGTGCCAGTAGTACCAGGACAGGTGCGGGGACAGATACGCAGTATTTT
J gene: TRBJ2-3
V gene: TRBV19
D gene: .
clone size: .